A selection of T cell receptor beta chains follows, all from one sample in a study of technical replicates of blood from a handful of donors. Libraries were prepared by immunoSEQ multiplex PCR; TCRdb keeps only in-frame clonotypes and omits some of them. Among some 98,000 clones listed, approximately 96% were seen once. Sequencing was carried out using T cells isolated from PBMCs. The source is a human donor in good health. Each CDR3 is given with its conserved first and last residue. D genes are given only for firm matches. Clone sizes are given selectively: once, few, many, or a class where the clone is expanded.

NA	NA	TRBV10-2	TRBJ2-3	15	CASRGTQISTDTQYF	TGCGCCAGCAGGGGGACACAAATTAGCACAGATACGCAGTATTTT
TRBD2	NA	TRBV28	TRBJ2-5	15	CASSLAGGSRGTQYF	TGTGCCAGCAGCTTAGCGGGGGGTTCAAGAGGGACCCAGTACTTC
NA	NA	TRBV11-2	TRBJ2-2	11	CASSFAGELFF	TGTGCCAGCAGCTTCGCCGGGGAGCTGTTTTTT
NA	NA	TRBV6-5	TRBJ2-7	12	CASSYPTGEQYF	TGTGCCAGCAGTTACCCCACAGGGGAGCAGTACTTC
NA	NA	TRBV2	TRBJ1-1	12	CASSDLKGITFF	TGTGCCAGCAGTGACCTCAAGGGGATAACTTTCTTT
NA	NA	TRBV10-3	TRBJ2-1	15	CAYRGDTFSYNEQFF	TGTGCCTACCGGGGGGACACCTTCTCCTACAATGAGCAGTTCTTC
NA	NA	TRBV7-7	TRBJ2-1	15	CASSPRQSSYNEQFF	TGTGCCAGCAGCCCGCGACAGAGCTCCTACAATGAGCAGTTCTTC
TRBD2	NA	TRBV7-2	TRBJ2-7	15	CASSAVAGGSYEQYF	TGTGCCAGCAGCGCCGTAGCGGGGGGCTCCTACGAGCAGTACTTC
NA	NA	TRBV6-1	TRBJ1-2	13	CASSEARGQGYTF	TGTGCCAGCAGTGAAGCCAGGGGTCAGGGCTACACCTTC
NA	once	TRBV5-1	TRBJ2-1	11	CASSLAAEQFF	TGCGCCAGCAGCTTGGCCGCGGAGCAGTTCTTC
NA	NA	TRBV21-1	TRBJ2-7	12	CASSKWGREQYF	TGTGCCAGCAGCAAATGGGGCCGGGAGCAGTACTTC
NA	NA	TRBV5-4	TRBJ2-5	16	CASSLDDWGRGETQYF	TGTGCCAGCAGCTTGGATGACTGGGGGCGAGGGGAGACCCAGTACTTC
NA	NA	TRBV7-9	TRBJ1-2	16	CASSLDRFPGNYGYTF	TGTGCCAGCAGCTTAGACAGATTCCCTGGCAACTATGGCTACACCTTC
NA	NA	TRBV25-1	TRBJ2-7	14	CASSMTAGTYEQYF	TGTGCCAGCAGTATGACGGCAGGAACCTACGAGCAGTACTTC
NA	NA	TRBV4-1	TRBJ1-1	15	CASSQDQWGGTEAFF	TGCGCCAGCAGCCAAGATCAGTGGGGAGGCACTGAAGCTTTCTTT
TRBD1	once	TRBV19	TRBJ1-5	19	CASSRLGTGTEPLNQPQHF	TGTGCCAGTAGTCGGTTAGGGACAGGCACCGAGCCCCTCAATCAGCCCCAGCATTTT
NA	NA	TRBV2	TRBJ1-5	15	CASSETGGEDQPQHF	TGTGCCAGCAGTGAAACGGGGGGGGAAGATCAGCCCCAGCATTTT
NA	NA	TRBV5-1	TRBJ2-3	14	CASSLTGRTDTQYF	TGCGCCAGCAGCTTGACAGGGCGCACAGATACGCAGTATTTT
TRBD1	NA	TRBV5-6	TRBJ1-2	14	CASSTGQANYGYTF	TGTGCCAGCAGCACCGGACAGGCTAACTATGGCTACACCTTC
TRBD1	NA	TRBV14	TRBJ1-3	15	CASSRTGGRRNTIYF	TGTGCCAGCAGCCGGACAGGGGGCCGTCGAAACACCATATATTTT
TRBD1	NA	TRBV7-3	TRBJ1-2	13	CASSLRQGGGYTF	TGTGCCAGCAGCCTGCGACAGGGCGGGGGCTACACCTTC
NA	NA	TRBV28	TRBJ2-3	13	CASKTGGTDTQYF	TGTGCCAGCAAAACAGGTGGAACAGATACGCAGTATTTT
TRBD1	NA	TRBV5-1	TRBJ1-1	15	CASSHQGARDTEAFF	TGCGCCAGCAGCCACCAGGGGGCAAGGGACACTGAAGCTTTCTTT
TRBD1	NA	TRBV5-1	TRBJ1-4	17	CASSIGQGDATNEKLFF	TGCGCCAGCAGCATAGGACAGGGGGACGCAACTAATGAAAAACTGTTTTTT
NA	NA	TRBV19	TRBJ1-2	13	CASSIGQGYGYTF	TGTGCCAGTAGTATTGGGCAGGGCTATGGCTACACCTTC
NA	NA	TRBV10-1	TRBJ2-7	15	CASSESWTPSDEQYF	TGCGCCAGCAGTGAGTCTTGGACACCTTCTGACGAGCAGTACTTC
NA	NA	TRBV30	TRBJ2-1	15	CAWSAGGRYIDEQFF	TGTGCCTGGAGTGCTGGAGGAAGGTATATCGATGAGCAGTTCTTC
TRBD1	NA	TRBV6-1	TRBJ1-3	16	CASSEVGTGRENTIYF	TGTGCCAGCAGTGAAGTTGGGACAGGTCGGGAAAACACCATATATTTT
NA	NA	TRBV7-9	TRBJ1-1	12	CASSLETPTPRF	TGTGCCAGCAGCTTAGAAACTCCGACTCCCCGCTTT
TRBD1	NA	TRBV5-1	TRBJ1-3	14	CASSSTGSGNTIYF	TGCGCCAGCAGCTCGACAGGGTCGGGAAACACCATATATTTT
TRBD1	NA	TRBV9	TRBJ1-1	17	CASSGSGTGGANTEAFF	TGTGCCAGCAGCGGTTCCGGGACAGGGGGCGCGAACACTGAAGCTTTCTTT
TRBD1	few	TRBV30	TRBJ1-5	16	CAWSVVDRVNNQPQHF	TGTGCCTGGAGTGTCGTCGACAGGGTCAATAATCAGCCCCAGCATTTT
TRBD2	NA	TRBV5-1	TRBJ2-4	13	CASSSGGKNIQYF	TGCGCCAGCAGTTCCGGGGGGAAAAACATTCAGTACTTC
NA	NA	TRBV6-1	TRBJ1-1	13	CASSRGRNTEAFF	TGTGCCAGCAGTCGGGGGAGAAACACTGAAGCTTTCTTT
TRBD1	once	TRBV4-2	TRBJ2-1	17	CASSQDGTGGGRNEQFF	TGTGCCAGCAGCCAAGATGGGACAGGGGGAGGAAGAAATGAGCAGTTCTTC
NA	NA	TRBV6-1	TRBJ2-2	17	CASSDNPLLGDTGELFF	TGTGCCAGCAGTGATAACCCCCTCCTAGGGGACACCGGGGAGCTGTTTTTT
NA	NA	TRBV25-1	TRBJ2-7	13	CASSDTSSGEQYF	TGTGCCAGCAGTGATACTAGTTCAGGCGAGCAGTACTTC
TRBD2	NA	TRBV6-5	TRBJ2-1	14	CASSRTSGYNEQFF	TGTGCCAGCAGTCGGACTAGCGGTTACAATGAGCAGTTCTTC
NA	NA	TRBV7-6	TRBJ1-1	16	CASSLDGGLERTEAFF	TGTGCCAGCAGCTTAGACGGGGGGCTCGAGAGGACTGAAGCTTTCTTT
NA	NA	TRBV7-6	TRBJ1-5	15	CASSSRAGANQPQHF	TGTGCCAGCAGCTCCCGAGCAGGGGCCAATCAGCCCCAGCATTTT
TRBD1	NA	TRBV11-1	TRBJ2-7	14	CASSPGDSSYEQYF	TGTGCCAGCAGCCCAGGGGACAGCTCCTACGAGCAGTACTTC
TRBD1	NA	TRBV19	TRBJ2-7	14	CASSTGQGSDEQYF	TGTGCCAGTAGTACGGGACAGGGGAGCGACGAGCAGTACTTC
NA	NA	TRBV7-9	TRBJ1-5	13	CASSQTEYQPQHF	TGTGCCAGCAGCCAGACAGAGTATCAGCCCCAGCATTTT
NA	few	TRBV2	TRBJ2-7	13	CASKRGLSYEQYF	TGTGCCAGCAAGAGGGGACTCTCCTACGAGCAGTACTTC
TRBD1	NA	TRBV9	TRBJ2-2	16	CASSVTGGIDTGELFF	TGTGCCAGCAGCGTCACAGGGGGCATCGACACCGGGGAGCTGTTTTTT
TRBD1	NA	TRBV7-9	TRBJ2-1	18	CASRQSFGTGETDNEQFF	TGTGCCAGCAGACAAAGTTTTGGGACAGGTGAGACGGACAATGAGCAGTTCTTC
NA	NA	TRBV28	TRBJ1-2	13	CASRSLQSYGYTF	TGTGCCAGCAGATCTTTACAGAGCTATGGCTACACCTTC
TRBD2	NA	TRBV9	TRBJ2-2	16	CASSNQRGGNTGELFF	TGTGCCAGCAGCAATCAGCGGGGGGGGAACACCGGGGAGCTGTTTTTT
NA	once	TRBV5-5	TRBJ2-7	14	CASSHRDRSYEQYF	TGTGCCAGCAGCCACAGGGACCGGTCCTACGAGCAGTACTTC
TRBD1	NA	TRBV28	TRBJ2-1	15	CASSLQDRDCGEQFF	TGTGCCAGCAGTTTGCAGGACAGGGATTGTGGGGAGCAGTTCTTC
TRBD2	NA	TRBV5-1	TRBJ2-7	15	CASTSIAGGPGEQYF	TGCGCCAGCACTTCAATAGCGGGAGGGCCAGGGGAGCAGTACTTC
NA	NA	TRBV2	TRBJ1-1	13	CASIRQVGTEAFF	TGTGCCAGCATTCGACAGGTAGGCACTGAAGCTTTCTTT
TRBD2	NA	TRBV19	TRBJ2-3	18	CASSIEVLAGGYTDTQYF	TGTGCCAGTAGTATAGAAGTACTAGCGGGGGGGTACACAGATACGCAGTATTTT
TRBD1	NA	TRBV11-3	TRBJ2-4	13	CASSYRGENIQYF	TGTGCCAGCAGTTACAGGGGGGAAAACATTCAGTACTTC